This T cell receptor beta chain was documented in a study of T cell changes during pregnancy in multiple sclerosis (dated by TCRdb to between 2017 and 2020). Background on the whole study: The study examined how the T cell repertoire changed over the course of pregnancy in women with multiple sclerosis.

In this sample, this clone turned up many times. The target of this receptor is not known. Per-nucleotide qualities are absent, and no much larger clonotype sits a single base away. In the same sample, other DNA sequences code for this CDR3. The germline V gene encodes CDR1 MRHNA and CDR2 SNTAGT. V ends up 0 bases short and J 4 bases short, with an unmatched junction base count of 3. The CDR3 spans 17 residues, from the cysteine through the phenylalanine. Only the CDR3 portion is preserved as DNA: 51 bases, with reading frame beginning at the first base. The library was made by the immunoSEQ multiplex PCR assay. Held by TCRdb, this immuneACCESS table contains in-frame sequences only and omits some clones. Under half of the omission traces to an unresolved V gene where checked; the cause of the rest is unknown. This sample is represented by more than 15,000 clones; 83% of them were singletons. The leading ten clones occupy 17% of the sample.

This sequence originates from a female donor in good health, enrolled as a control in a pregnancy study. The sequenced sample was CD8+ T cells from peripheral blood mononuclear cells, obtained after pregnancy. This sequence uses TRBV6-4 and TRBJ2-3; TRBD2 aligns with 14 central bases. The DNA reads TGTGCCAGCAGTGACTCGACTAGCGGGGGGGCCCCAGATACGCAGTATTTT. Its translation reads: CASSDSTSGGAPDTQYF.